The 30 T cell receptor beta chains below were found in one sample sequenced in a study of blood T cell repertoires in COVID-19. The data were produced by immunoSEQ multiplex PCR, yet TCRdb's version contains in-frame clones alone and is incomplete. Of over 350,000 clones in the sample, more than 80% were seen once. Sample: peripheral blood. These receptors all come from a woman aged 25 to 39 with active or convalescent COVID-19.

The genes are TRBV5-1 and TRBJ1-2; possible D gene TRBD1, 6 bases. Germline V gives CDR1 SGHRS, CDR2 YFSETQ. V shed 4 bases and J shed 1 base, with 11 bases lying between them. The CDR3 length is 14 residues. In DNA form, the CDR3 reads TGCGCCAGCAGCACGGACAGCGTTAACTATGGCTACACCTTC. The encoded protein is CASSTDSVNYGYTF. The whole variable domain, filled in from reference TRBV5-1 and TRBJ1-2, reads KAGVTQTPRYLIKTRGQQVTLSCSPISGHRSVSWYQQTPGQGLQFLFEYFSETQRNKGNFPGRFSGRQFSNSRSEMNVSTLELGDSALYLCASSTDSVNYGYTFGSGTRLTVV.

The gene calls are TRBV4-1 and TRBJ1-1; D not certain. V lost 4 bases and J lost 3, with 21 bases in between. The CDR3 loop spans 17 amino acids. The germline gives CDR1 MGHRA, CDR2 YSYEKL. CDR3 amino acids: CASSLGRVLRRDTEAFF. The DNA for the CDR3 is TGCGCCAGCAGCCTAGGGAGGGTCCTAAGGAGGGACACTGAAGCTTTCTTT.

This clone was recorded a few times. Written as DNA, the CDR3 is TGTGCCTGGAGTAGAGAGGCAAGCTCCTATAATTCACCCCTCCACTTT. It yields the protein CAWSREASSYNSPLHF. This chain joins TRBV30 and TRBJ1-6; D remains ambiguous. CDR1 and CDR2 (germline): GTSNPN, SVGIG (reference sequence). The CDR3 is 16 residues long. V gave up 2 bases and J gave up 0 bases, with 11 bases separating them. The whole variable domain, remainder taken from reference TRBV30 and TRBJ1-6, is SQTIHQWPATLVQPVGSPLSLECTVEGTSNPNLYWYRQAAGRGLQLLFYSVGIGQISSEVPQNLSASRPQDRQFILSSKKLLLSDSGFYLCAWSREASSYNSPLHFGNGTRLTVT.

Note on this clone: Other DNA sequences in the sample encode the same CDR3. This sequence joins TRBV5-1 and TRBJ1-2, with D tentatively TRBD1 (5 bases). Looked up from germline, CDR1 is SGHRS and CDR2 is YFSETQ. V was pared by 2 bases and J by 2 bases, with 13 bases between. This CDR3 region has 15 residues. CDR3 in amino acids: CASSFGAGGNYGYTF. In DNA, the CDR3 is TGCGCCAGCAGCTTTGGGGCCGGGGGGAACTATGGCTACACCTTC.

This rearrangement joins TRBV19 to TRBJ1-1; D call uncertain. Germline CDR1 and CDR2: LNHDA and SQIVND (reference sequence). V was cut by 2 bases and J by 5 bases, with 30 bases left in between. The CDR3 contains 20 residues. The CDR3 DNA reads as TGTGCCAGTAGTATAAGTATTGTGTTGAGGCGTACGGCCGAACCGACTGAAGCTTTCTTT. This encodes CASSISIVLRRTAEPTEAFF.

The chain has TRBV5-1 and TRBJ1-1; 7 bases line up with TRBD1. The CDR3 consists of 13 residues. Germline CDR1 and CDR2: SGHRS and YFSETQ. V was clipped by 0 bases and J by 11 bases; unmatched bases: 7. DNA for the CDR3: TGCGCCAGCAGCTTGGGGGGAGACAGGGCTGCTTTCTTT. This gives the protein CASSLGGDRAAFF.

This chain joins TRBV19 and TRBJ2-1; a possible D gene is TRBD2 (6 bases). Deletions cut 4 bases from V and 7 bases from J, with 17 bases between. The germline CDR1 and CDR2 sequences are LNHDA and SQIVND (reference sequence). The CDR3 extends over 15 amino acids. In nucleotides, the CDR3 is TGTGCCAGTAGTACACCTCGACTAGGAGGTAATGAGCAGTTCTTC. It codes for CASSTPRLGGNEQFF. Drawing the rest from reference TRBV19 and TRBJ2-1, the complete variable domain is DGGITQSPKYLFRKEGQNVTLSCEQNLNHDAMYWYRQDPGQGLRLIYYSQIVNDFQKGDIAEGYSVSREKKESFPLTVTSAQKNPTAFYLCASSTPRLGGNEQFFGPGTRLTVL.

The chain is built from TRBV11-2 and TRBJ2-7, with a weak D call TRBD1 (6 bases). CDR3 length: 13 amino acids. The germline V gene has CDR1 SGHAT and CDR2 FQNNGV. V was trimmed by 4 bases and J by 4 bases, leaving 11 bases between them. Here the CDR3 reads CASSWDIEYEQYF. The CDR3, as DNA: TGTGCCAGCAGCTGGGACATAGAATACGAGCAGTACTTC.

CDR3 region: CASSEEGRGFQPQHF. The CDR3 region has the DNA TGTGCCAGCAGTGAAGAAGGGCGGGGTTTTCAGCCCCAGCATTTT. J is TRBJ1-5 and V is TRBV6-1, with D unresolved. The CDR3 has 15 residues. Trimming pared 1 base from V and 6 bases from J, leaving 13 bases between. CDR1 is MNHNS and CDR2 is SASEGT in the germline V gene.

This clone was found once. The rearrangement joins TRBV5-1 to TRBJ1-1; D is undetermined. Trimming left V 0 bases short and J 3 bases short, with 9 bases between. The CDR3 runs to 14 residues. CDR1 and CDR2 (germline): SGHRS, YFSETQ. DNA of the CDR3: TGCGCCAGCAGCTTGGACAGATTGGACACTGAAGCTTTCTTT. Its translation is CASSLDRLDTEAFF.

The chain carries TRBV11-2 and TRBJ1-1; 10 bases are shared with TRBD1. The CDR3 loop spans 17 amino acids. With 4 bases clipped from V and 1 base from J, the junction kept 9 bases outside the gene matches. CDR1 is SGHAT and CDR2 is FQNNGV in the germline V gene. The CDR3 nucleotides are TGTGCCAGCAGCTCGGACAGGGGGTCGATCGGGAACACTGAAGCTTTCTTT. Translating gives CASSSDRGSIGNTEAFF. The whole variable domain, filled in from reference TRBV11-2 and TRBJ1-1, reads EAGVAQSPRYKIIEKRQSVAFWCNPISGHATLYWYQQILGQGPKLLIQFQNNGVVDDSQLPKDRFSAERLKGVDSTLKIQPAKLEDSAVYLCASSSDRGSIGNTEAFFGQGTRLTVV.

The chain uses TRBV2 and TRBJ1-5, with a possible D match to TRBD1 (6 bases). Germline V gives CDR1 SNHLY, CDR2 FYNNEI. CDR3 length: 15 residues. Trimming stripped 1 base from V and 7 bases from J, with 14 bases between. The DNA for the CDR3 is TGTGCCAGCAGTGAAGGTCTGGGGGCGAGGCAGCCCCAGCATTTT. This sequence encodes CASSEGLGARQPQHF.

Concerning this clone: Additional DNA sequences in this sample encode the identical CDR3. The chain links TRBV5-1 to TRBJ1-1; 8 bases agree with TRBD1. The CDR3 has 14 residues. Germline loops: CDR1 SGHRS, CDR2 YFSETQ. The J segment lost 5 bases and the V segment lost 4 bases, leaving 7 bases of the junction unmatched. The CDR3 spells CASSTGQGRTEAFF. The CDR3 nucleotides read TGCGCCAGCAGCACCGGACAGGGACGGACTGAAGCTTTCTTT.

CDR3 in DNA: TGTGCCAGCAGCTTACGAGCGGGACTAGCGGGGGGGCCCTCCTACAATGAGCAGTTCTTC. Encoded protein: CASSLRAGLAGGPSYNEQFF. V gene TRBV6-6 combines with J gene TRBJ2-1, with 16 nucleotides matching TRBD2. Germline V gene lookup returns CDR1 MNHNY and CDR2 SVGAGI (reference sequence). The CDR3 consists of 20 residues. Trimming at V came to 6 bases and at J to 0 bases, leaving 11 bases not matched to a gene.

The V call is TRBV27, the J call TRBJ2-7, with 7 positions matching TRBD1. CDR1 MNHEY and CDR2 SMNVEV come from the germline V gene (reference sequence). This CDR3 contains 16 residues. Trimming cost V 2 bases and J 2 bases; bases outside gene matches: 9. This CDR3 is CASSLEGFDRAYEQYF. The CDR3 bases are TGTGCCAGCAGTTTAGAGGGGTTTGACAGGGCCTACGAGCAGTACTTC.

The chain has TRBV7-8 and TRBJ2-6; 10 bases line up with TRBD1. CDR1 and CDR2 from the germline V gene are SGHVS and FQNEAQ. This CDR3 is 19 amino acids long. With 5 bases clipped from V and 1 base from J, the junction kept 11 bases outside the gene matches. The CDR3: CASSPRDRGAPSGANVLTF. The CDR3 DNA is TGTGCCAGCAGCCCGCGGGACAGGGGTGCACCTTCTGGGGCCAACGTCCTGACTTTC.

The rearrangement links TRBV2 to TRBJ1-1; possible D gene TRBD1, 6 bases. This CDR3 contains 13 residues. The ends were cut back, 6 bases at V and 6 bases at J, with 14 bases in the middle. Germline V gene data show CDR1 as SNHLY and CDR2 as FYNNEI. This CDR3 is CASSLQGMAEAFF. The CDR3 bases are TGTGCCAGCAGCCTACAGGGCATGGCTGAAGCTTTCTTT. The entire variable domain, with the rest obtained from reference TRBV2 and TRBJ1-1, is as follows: EPEVTQTPSHQVTQMGQEVILRCVPISNHLYFYWYRQILGQKVEFLVSFYNNEISEKSEIFDDQFSVERPDGSNFTLKIRSTKLEDSAMYFCASSLQGMAEAFFGQGTRLTVV.

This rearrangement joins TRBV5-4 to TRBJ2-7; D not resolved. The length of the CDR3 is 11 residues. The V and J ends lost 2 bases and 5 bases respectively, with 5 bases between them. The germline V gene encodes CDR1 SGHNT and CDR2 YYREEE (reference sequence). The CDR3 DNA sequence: TGTGCCAGCAGCTTAGCTAACGAGCAGTACTTC. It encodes CASSLANEQYF.

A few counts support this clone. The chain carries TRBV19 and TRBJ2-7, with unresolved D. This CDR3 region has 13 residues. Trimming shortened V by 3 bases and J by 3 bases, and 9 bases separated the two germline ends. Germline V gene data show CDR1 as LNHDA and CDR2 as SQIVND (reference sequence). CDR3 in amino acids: CASSIGPNYEQYF. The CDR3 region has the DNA TGTGCCAGTAGTATCGGTCCAAACTACGAGCAGTACTTC. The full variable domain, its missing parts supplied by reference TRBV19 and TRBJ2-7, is DGGITQSPKYLFRKEGQNVTLSCEQNLNHDAMYWYRQDPGQGLRLIYYSQIVNDFQKGDIAEGYSVSREKKESFPLTVTSAQKNPTAFYLCASSIGPNYEQYFGPGTRLTVT.

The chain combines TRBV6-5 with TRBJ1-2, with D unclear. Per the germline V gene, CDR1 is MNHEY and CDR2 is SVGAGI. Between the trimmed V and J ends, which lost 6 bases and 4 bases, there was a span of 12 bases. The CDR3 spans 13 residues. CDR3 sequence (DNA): TGTGCCAGCAGGACCCTGACTGGCTATGGCTACACCTTC. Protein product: CASRTLTGYGYTF.

The CDR3, as DNA: TGTGCCAGCAGGTCGGACGGGAGTATGGAGACCCAGTACTTC. This encodes CASRSDGSMETQYF. V gene TRBV6-6 combines with J gene TRBJ2-5; tentative D call: TRBD2 (6 bases). The V gene lost 6 bases and the J gene lost 5 bases, with 16 bases spanning the gap. Per the germline V gene, CDR1 is MNHNY and CDR2 is SVGAGI (reference sequence). The CDR3 has 14 amino acids.

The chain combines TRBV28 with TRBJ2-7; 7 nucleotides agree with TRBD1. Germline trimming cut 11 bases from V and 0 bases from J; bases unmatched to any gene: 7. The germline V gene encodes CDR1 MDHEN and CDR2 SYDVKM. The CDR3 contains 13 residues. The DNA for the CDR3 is TGTGCCGTGCAGACAGGGAGCTCCTACGAGCAGTACTTC. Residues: CAVQTGSSYEQYF. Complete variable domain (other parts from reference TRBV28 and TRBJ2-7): DVKVTQSSRYLVKRTGEKVFLECVQDMDHENMFWYRQDPGLGLRLIYFSYDVKMKEKGDIPEGYSVSREKKERFSLILESASTNQTSMYLCAVQTGSSYEQYFGPGTRLTVT.

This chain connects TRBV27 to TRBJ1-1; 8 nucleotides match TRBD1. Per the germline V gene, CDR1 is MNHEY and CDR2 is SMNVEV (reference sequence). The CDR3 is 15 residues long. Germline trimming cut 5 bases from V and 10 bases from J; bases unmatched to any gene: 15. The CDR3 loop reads CASSPNPTGEDLAFF. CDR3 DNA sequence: TGTGCCAGCAGTCCCAACCCGACAGGGGAAGATTTAGCTTTCTTT.

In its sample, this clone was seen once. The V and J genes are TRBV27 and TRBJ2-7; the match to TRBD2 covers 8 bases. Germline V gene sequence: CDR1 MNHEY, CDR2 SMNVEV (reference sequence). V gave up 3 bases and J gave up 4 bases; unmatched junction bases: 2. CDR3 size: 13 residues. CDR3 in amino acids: CASSFGTSYEQYF. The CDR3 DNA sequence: TGTGCCAGCAGTTTCGGGACTAGTTACGAGCAGTACTTC.

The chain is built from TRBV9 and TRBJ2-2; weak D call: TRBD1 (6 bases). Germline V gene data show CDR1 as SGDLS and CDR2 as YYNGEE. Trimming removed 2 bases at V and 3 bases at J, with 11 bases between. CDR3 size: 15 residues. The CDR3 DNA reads TGTGCCAGCAGCGTGTCCGGGACATACACCGGGGAGCTGTTTTTT. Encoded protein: CASSVSGTYTGELFF.

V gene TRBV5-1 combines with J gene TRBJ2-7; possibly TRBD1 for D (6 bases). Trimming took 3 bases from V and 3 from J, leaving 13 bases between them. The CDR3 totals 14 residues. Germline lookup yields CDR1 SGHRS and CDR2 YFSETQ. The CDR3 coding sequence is TGCGCCAGCAGCTCAACAGGGACCGTCTACGAGCAGTACTTC. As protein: CASSSTGTVYEQYF. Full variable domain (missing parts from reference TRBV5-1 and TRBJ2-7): KAGVTQTPRYLIKTRGQQVTLSCSPISGHRSVSWYQQTPGQGLQFLFEYFSETQRNKGNFPGRFSGRQFSNSRSEMNVSTLELGDSALYLCASSSTGTVYEQYFGPGTRLTVT.

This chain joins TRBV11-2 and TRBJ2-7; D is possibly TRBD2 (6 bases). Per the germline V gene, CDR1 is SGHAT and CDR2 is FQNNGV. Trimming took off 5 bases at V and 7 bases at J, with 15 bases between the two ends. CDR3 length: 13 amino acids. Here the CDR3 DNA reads TGTGCCAGCAGCCGGCCGGGAGCGGCTGAGCAGTACTTC. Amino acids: CASSRPGAAEQYF.

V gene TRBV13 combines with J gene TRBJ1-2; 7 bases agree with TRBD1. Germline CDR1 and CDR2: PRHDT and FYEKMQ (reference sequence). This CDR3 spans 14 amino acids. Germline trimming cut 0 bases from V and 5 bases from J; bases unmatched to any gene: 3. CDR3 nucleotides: TGTGCCAGCAGCTTAGGTCAGGGGGAGTATGGCTACACCTTC. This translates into CASSLGQGEYGYTF.

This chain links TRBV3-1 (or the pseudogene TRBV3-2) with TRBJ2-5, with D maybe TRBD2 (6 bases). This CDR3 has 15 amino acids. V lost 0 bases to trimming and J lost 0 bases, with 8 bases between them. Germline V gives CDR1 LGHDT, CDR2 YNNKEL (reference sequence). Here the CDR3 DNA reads TGTGCCAGCAGCCAAGAGTGGGGGGACCAAGAGACCCAGTACTTC. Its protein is CASSQEWGDQETQYF.

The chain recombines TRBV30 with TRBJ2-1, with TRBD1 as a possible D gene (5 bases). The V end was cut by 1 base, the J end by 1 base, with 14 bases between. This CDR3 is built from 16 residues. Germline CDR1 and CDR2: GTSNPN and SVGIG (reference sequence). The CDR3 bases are TGTGCCTGGAGTGGGATATTCAGGGATTCCTACAATGAGCAGTTCTTC. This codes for CAWSGIFRDSYNEQFF.